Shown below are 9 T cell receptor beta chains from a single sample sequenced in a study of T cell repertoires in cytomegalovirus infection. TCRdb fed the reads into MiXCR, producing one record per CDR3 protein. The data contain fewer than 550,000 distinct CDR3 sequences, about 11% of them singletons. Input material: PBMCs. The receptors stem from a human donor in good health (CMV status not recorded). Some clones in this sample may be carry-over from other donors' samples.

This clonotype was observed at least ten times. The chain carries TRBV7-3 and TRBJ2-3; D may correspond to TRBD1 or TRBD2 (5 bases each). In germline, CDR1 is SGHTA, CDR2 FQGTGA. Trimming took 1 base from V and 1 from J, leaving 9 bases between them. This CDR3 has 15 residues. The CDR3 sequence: CASSLRGERTDTQYF. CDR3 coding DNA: TGTGCCAGCAGCTTAAGAGGGGAACGCACAGATACGCAGTATTTT.

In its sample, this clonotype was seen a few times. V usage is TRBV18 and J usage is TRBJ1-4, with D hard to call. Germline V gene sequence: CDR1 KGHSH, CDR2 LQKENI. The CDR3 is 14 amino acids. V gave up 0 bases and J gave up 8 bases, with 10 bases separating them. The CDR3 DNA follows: TGTGCCAGCTCACCACCAAGCAGGAGGGAAAAACTGTTTTTT. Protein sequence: CASSPPSRREKLFF.

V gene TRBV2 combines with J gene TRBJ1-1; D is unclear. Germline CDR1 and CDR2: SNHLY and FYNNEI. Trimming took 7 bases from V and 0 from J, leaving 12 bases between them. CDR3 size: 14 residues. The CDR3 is CASMGDLMNTEAFF. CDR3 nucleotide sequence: TGTGCCAGCATGGGAGATTTAATGAACACTGAAGCTTTCTTT.

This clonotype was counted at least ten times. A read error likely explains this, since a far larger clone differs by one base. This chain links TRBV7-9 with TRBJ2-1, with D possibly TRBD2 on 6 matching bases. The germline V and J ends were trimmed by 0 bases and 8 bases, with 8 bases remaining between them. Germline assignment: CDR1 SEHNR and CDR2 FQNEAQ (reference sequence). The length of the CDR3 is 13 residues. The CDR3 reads CASSLAGGYEQFF. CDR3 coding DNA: TGTGCCAGCAGCTTAGCGGGGGGATATGAGCAGTTCTTC.

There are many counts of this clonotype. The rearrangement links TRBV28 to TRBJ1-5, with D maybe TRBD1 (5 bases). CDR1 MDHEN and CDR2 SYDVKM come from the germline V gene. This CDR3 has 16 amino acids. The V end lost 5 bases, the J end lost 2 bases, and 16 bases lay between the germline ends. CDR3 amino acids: CASSVTGTIRNQPQHF. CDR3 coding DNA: TGTGCCAGCAGTGTTACCGGGACCATCCGCAATCAGCCCCAGCATTTT.

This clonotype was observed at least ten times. The CDR3 DNA reads as TGTGCCAGCAGCTTCCGGGACAAGGTCTCCTACGAGCAGTACTTC. Protein: CASSFRDKVSYEQYF. J is TRBJ2-7 and V is TRBV11-2, with a tentative D call TRBD1 (6 bases). CDR1 SGHAT and CDR2 FQNNGV come from the germline V gene. This CDR3 is built from 15 residues. The V end lost 3 bases, the J end lost 0 bases, and 12 bases lay between the germline ends.

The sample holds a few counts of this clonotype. The CDR3 sequence is CSVEGRIINEQFF. The CDR3, as DNA: TGCAGCGTTGAAGGCAGAATCATCAATGAGCAGTTCTTC. V is TRBV29-1 and J is TRBJ2-1; D uncertain. Germline loops: CDR1 SQVTM, CDR2 ANQGSEA. The CDR3 totals 13 residues. V shed 1 base and J shed 6 bases, with 10 bases lying between them.

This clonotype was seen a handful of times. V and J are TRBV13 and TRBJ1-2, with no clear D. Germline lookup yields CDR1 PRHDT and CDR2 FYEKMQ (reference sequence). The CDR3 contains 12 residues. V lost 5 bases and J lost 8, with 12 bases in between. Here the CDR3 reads CASSEGAGGYTF. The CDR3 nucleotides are TGTGCCAGCAGCGAGGGAGCTGGGGGCTACACCTTC.

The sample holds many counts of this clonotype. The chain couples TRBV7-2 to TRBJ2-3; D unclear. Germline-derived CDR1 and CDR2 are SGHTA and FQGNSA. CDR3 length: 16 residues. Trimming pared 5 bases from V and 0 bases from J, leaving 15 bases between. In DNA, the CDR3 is TGTGCCAGCAGCCCCCGCGGTATCCCTAGCACAGATACGCAGTATTTT. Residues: CASSPRGIPSTDTQYF.